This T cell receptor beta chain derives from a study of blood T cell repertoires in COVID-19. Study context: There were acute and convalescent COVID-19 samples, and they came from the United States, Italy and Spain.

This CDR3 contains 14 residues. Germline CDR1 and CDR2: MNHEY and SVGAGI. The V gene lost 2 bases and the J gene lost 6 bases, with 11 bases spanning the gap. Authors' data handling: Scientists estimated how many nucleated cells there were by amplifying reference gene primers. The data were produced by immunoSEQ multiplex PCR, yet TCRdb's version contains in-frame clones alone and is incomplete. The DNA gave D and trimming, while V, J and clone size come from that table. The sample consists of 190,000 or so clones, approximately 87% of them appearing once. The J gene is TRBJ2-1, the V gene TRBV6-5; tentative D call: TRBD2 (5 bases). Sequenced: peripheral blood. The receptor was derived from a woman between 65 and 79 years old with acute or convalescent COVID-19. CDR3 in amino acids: CASSYGLAVNEQFF. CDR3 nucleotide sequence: TGTGCCAGCAGTTACGGTCTAGCAGTCAATGAGCAGTTCTTC.